This is a list of T cell receptor beta chains from one sample in a study of CD8 T cells in ankylosing spondylitis. Each CDR3 protein is one row after TCRdb ran MiXCR on the 5' RACE reads. The data contain about 460,000 distinct CDR3 sequences, less than 6% of them singletons. What was sequenced was blood, either unsorted or a sorted T cell fraction (not recorded which). These receptors all come from a male donor with ankylosing spondylitis. CDR3s include the opening cysteine and the closing phenylalanine or tryptophan. The D gene is left open where the match is weak. Clone size is stated in some rows and not others, as once, few, many or a class when expanded.

abundance,d_gene,v_gene,j_gene,CDR3aa,CDR3nt
many,TRBD2,TRBV9,TRBJ2-3,CASSVAAGERTDTQYF,TGTGCCAGCAGCGTAGCGGCGGGAGAGAGGACAGATACGCAGTATTTT
many,.,TRBV20-1,TRBJ1-1,CNATMGAGAFF,TGCAATGCCACCATGGGAGCCGGAGCTTTCTTT
many,.,TRBV5-1,TRBJ2-2,CASSFRDAGGELFF,TGCGCCAGCAGCTTCCGAGACGCGGGCGGGGAGCTGTTTTTT
.,.,TRBV6-2/TRBV6-3,TRBJ1-5,CASSYSWGLNQPQHF,TGTGCCAGCAGTTACTCGTGGGGGCTCAATCAGCCCCAGCATTTT
many,.,TRBV4-1,TRBJ2-1,CASSQEWYGRGYNEQFF,TGCGCCAGCAGCCAAGAGTGGTACGGGAGAGGGTACAATGAGCAGTTCTTC
many,.,TRBV10-3,TRBJ2-3,CAISGGRESGDTQYF,TGTGCCATCAGTGGTGGCAGGGAGTCAGGAGATACGCAGTATTTT
many,TRBD2,TRBV6-1,TRBJ2-2,CASGRGRAGDTGELFF,TGTGCCAGCGGTCGCGGGAGGGCCGGTGACACCGGGGAGCTGTTTTTT
.,TRBD1,TRBV6-5,TRBJ2-5,CASSYATGTGQETQYF,TGTGCCAGCAGTTATGCGACAGGGACGGGCCAAGAGACCCAGTACTTC
many,.,TRBV6-5,TRBJ2-7,CASSYSPPGLYEQYF,TGTGCCAGCAGTTATAGCCCTCCCGGGCTTTACGAGCAGTACTTC
many,TRBD1,TRBV5-1,TRBJ1-1,CASSREGQGVNTEAFF,TGCGCCAGCAGCCGGGAGGGACAGGGAGTTAACACTGAAGCTTTCTTT
many,.,TRBV20-1,TRBJ2-3,CSARGPLTDTQYF,TGCAGTGCTAGAGGGCCTCTAACAGATACGCAGTATTTT
many,.,TRBV7-8,TRBJ2-7,CASSLAGKVYEQYF,TGTGCCAGCAGCTTGGCCGGGAAAGTCTACGAGCAGTACTTC
many,.,TRBV20-1,TRBJ1-2,CSARKDAGGYTF,TGCAGTGCTAGAAAGGACGCGGGCGGCTACACCTTC
many,TRBD2,TRBV4-2,TRBJ2-1,CASSTLAALGFNEQFF,TGTGCCAGCAGCACCCTAGCGGCCCTGGGGTTTAATGAGCAGTTCTTC
.,.,TRBV19,TRBJ1-2,CASLHAGRRDYGYTF,TGTGCCAGTTTACACGCAGGGAGAAGGGACTATGGCTACACCTTC
.,TRBD1,TRBV7-2,TRBJ1-4,CLGQGNEKLFF,TGTTTGGGACAGGGAAACGAAAAACTGTTTTTT
many,TRBD2,TRBV7-8,TRBJ2-3,CASSSTTSGDTQYF,TGTGCCAGCAGCTCGACGACTAGCGGAGATACGCAGTATTTT
many,.,TRBV6-5,TRBJ2-1,CASSYLYRDNEQFF,TGTGCCAGCAGTTACCTATACAGGGACAATGAGCAGTTCTTC
many,.,TRBV29-1,TRBJ2-5,CSVGGPEETQYF,TGCAGCGTAGGGGGGCCTGAAGAGACCCAGTACTTC
.,.,TRBV9,TRBJ2-4,CASSVDPGITKNIQYF,TGTGCCAGCAGCGTAGATCCAGGGATCACCAAAAACATTCAGTACTTC
many,.,TRBV5-1,TRBJ2-5,CASSLGAYQETQYF,TGCGCCAGCAGCTTGGGGGCGTACCAAGAGACCCAGTACTTC
many,.,TRBV3-1,TRBJ2-5,CASSQGETQYF,TGTGCCAGCAGCCAAGGGGAGACCCAGTACTTC
many,.,TRBV7-8,TRBJ2-7,CASSSDTLYEQYF,TGTGCCAGCAGTTCAGACACCCTCTACGAGCAGTACTTC
many,TRBD1,TRBV7-7,TRBJ1-4,CASSLGGQLNEKLFF,TGTGCTAGCAGCTTAGGGGGACAGCTTAATGAAAAACTGTTTTTT
many,.,TRBV18,TRBJ2-7,CASRNLGGSSYEQYF,TGTGCCAGTCGCAACTTGGGGGGCAGCTCCTACGAGCAGTACTTC
many,TRBD1,TRBV4-1,TRBJ1-2,CASSQEGQGVSLGSYTF,TGCGCCAGCAGCCAAGAGGGGCAGGGGGTTTCCTTAGGAAGCTACACCTTC
many,.,TRBV4-3,TRBJ1-3,CASSQVGGSGNTIYF,TGCGCCAGCAGCCAAGTGGGGGGCTCTGGAAACACCATATATTTT
many,TRBD2,TRBV4-3,TRBJ2-1,CASSQDLLLAGQQFF,TGCGCCAGCAGCCAAGATCTTTTACTAGCGGGACAGCAGTTCTTC
many,.,TRBV4-1,TRBJ1-1,CASSQGTKLHEAFF,TGCGCCAGCAGCCAAGGCACGAAATTACATGAAGCTTTCTTT
many,TRBD1,TRBV12-3/TRBV12-4,TRBJ1-1,CASSPGGEDTEAFF,TGCGCCAGCAGCCCAGGGGGCGAGGACACTGAAGCTTTCTTT
many,TRBD2,TRBV10-1,TRBJ2-5,CASSDSGSLETQYF,TGCGCCAGCAGTGATAGCGGGAGCCTGGAGACCCAGTACTTC
many,TRBD2,TRBV7-2,TRBJ2-3,CASSLALRGRIAGTDTQYF,TGTGCCAGCAGCTTAGCGCTTCGGGGGAGGATAGCGGGAACAGATACGCAGTATTTT
.,TRBD2,TRBV19,TRBJ2-3,CASSGTSGDTQYF,TGTGCCAGTAGCGGGACTAGCGGGGATACGCAGTATTTT
few,.,TRBV7-8,TRBJ2-7,CASSLEAGLTDARYF,TGTGCCAGCAGCTTAGAGGCGGGGCTCACGGACGCCCGTTACTTC
.,.,TRBV20-1,TRBJ2-7,CSASKAHEQYF,TGCAGTGCCTCAAAGGCCCACGAGCAGTACTTC
many,.,TRBV7-9,TRBJ1-1,CASSSQGGNLEAFF,TGTGCCAGCAGCTCGCAAGGAGGGAATCTTGAAGCTTTCTTT
many,TRBD1,TRBV20-1,TRBJ2-2,CSAGDRGSGELFF,TGCAGTGCAGGGGACAGGGGGAGCGGGGAGCTGTTTTTT
many,TRBD2,TRBV5-1,TRBJ2-7,CASSLAGGLAGGDEQYF,TGCGCCAGCAGCTTGGCCGGGGGACTAGCGGGAGGTGACGAGCAGTACTTC
many,.,TRBV5-1,TRBJ1-4,CASSLEGWQRGEKLFF,TGCGCCAGCAGCTTGGAAGGATGGCAGAGGGGTGAAAAACTGTTTTTT
many,.,TRBV12-3/TRBV12-4,TRBJ2-5,CASSDGVTQYF,TGTGCCAGCAGCGATGGGGTCACCCAGTACTTC
many,TRBD2,TRBV4-3,TRBJ2-1,CASSPLAESLNEQFF,TGCGCCAGCAGCCCTCTAGCGGAAAGCCTCAATGAGCAGTTCTTC
many,.,TRBV5-1,TRBJ1-1,CASAVRLDTEAFF,TGCGCCAGCGCAGTCCGCTTGGACACTGAAGCTTTCTTT
many,.,TRBV6-4,TRBJ2-2,CASSDYTGELFF,TGTGCCAGCAGCGACTACACCGGGGAGCTGTTTTTT
many,TRBD1,TRBV6-5,TRBJ2-7,CASSSGTGVFSSYEQYF,TGTGCCAGCAGTTCGGGGACAGGGGTTTTCAGCTCCTACGAGCAGTACTTC
many,.,TRBV28,TRBJ2-3,CASTPLGQFHGLDTQYF,TGTGCCAGCACCCCTTTGGGGCAGTTCCACGGTCTGGATACGCAGTATTTT
many,TRBD2,TRBV11-3,TRBJ2-7,CASSASGEEEQYF,TGTGCCAGCAGCGCCAGCGGGGAGGAGGAGCAGTACTTC
many,.,TRBV20-1,TRBJ2-7,CSARVRGRSREQYF,TGCAGTGCTAGAGTTAGGGGACGATCTCGGGAGCAGTACTTC
many,.,TRBV20-1,TRBJ1-2,CSGEYYGYTF,TGCAGTGGGGAATACTATGGCTACACCTTC